This section outlines one T cell receptor beta chain sequence together with its context. Its target is unknown. The sample is drawn from a study of shared clonotypes between healthy human individuals. Findings of the study overall: How much donors shared clonotypes was expected to be affected by sequencing depth.

V was clipped by 2 bases and J by 4 bases; unmatched bases: 6. Germline CDR1 MNHNS, CDR2 SASEGT. The CDR3 has 15 amino acids. Assay used: immunoSEQ multiplex PCR; TCRdb lists only in-frame clones, some missing. The data show hundreds of thousands of clones, about 85% seen once. The chain uses TRBV6-1 and TRBJ1-1, with 8 bases that match TRBD1. This receptor was identified in a woman in her thirties or forties in good health. Some clones in this sample may be carry-over from other donors' samples. What was sequenced was PBMCs. CDR3 in DNA: TGTGCCAGCAGTGAATTCGGCAGGGGGCTCACTGAAGCTTTCTTT. Its translation is CASSEFGRGLTEAFF.